This T cell receptor beta chain derives from a study of T-cell reconstitution after alpha-beta-depleted transplantation in children (dated by TCRdb to between 2015 and 2016). For the wider study: The study quantitatively tracked T-cell immune reconstitution after TCRalphabeta/CD19-depleted allogeneic hematopoietic cell transplantation in children using TCR repertoire profiling. On the study overall, not on this receptor specifically: In some patients, high TCRbeta diversity at day 60 was attributed to recipient T cells and intrathymic progenitors that had survived conditioning. Hyperexpanded clone frequencies declined over subsequent months; after one year, T-cell counts and TCRbeta diversity were mostly attributed to newly produced T cells. About two months after transplant, the apparently early recovery of alphabetaT-cell counts reportedly depended on just several hundred clones that had expanded rapidly and came from non-depleted graft cells.

Read against the paper, the sample's treatment or condition label means: allogeneic hematopoietic cell transplantation with graft depleted of TCRalphabeta T cells and CD19 B cells. The transplant recipients were children given TCRalphabeta/CD19-depleted allogeneic hematopoietic cell grafts. Trimming costs V 3 bases and J 0 bases, and their ends lie 7 bases apart. Taken from cysteine to phenylalanine, the CDR3 has 14 residues. Here the CDR3 DNA is all that survives: 42 bases in frame from base 1. Notes on this clonotype: The antigen this receptor binds is unknown. No much larger clonotype is one base removed from it; base qualities were not supplied.

Library construction relied on PCR. The instrument was an Illumina HiSeq 2500. TCR libraries were prepared with molecular barcoding, using unique molecular identifiers to normalize TCRbeta repertoire quantification. The raw public data were reprocessed by TCRdb itself: fastp quality trimming at Q25, MiXCR clonotype calling, in-frame beta chains only. Rows matching on CDR3 protein sequence are summarized as one entry with the most common DNA and genes. The sample records around 200,000 distinct CDR3 sequences, around a sixth of which are singletons. The ten largest make up approximately 40% of the sample.

The source material was PBMCs, mostly from graft donor cells, sampled 360 days after TCRalphabeta/CD19-depleted stem cell transplant. The receptor chain draws on TRBV12-3 or TRBV12-4 and TRBJ2-3; the D gene lacks a confident call. This TCR was recovered from a male patient between 2 and 10 years old who had a stem cell transplant for acute lymphoblastic leukemia, so the T cells may come from the graft donor. This receptor has the CDR3 CASSFQSSTDTQYF. The DNA reads as follows: TGTGCCAGCAGTTTCCAGTCTAGCACAGATACGCAGTATTTT.